The next 14 T cell receptor beta chains were all read from a single sample in a study of radiotherapy plus CTLA-4 blockade in lung cancer. Sequenced by immunoSEQ multiplex PCR; TCRdb stores in-frame clones only, minus some. The sample lists about 73,000 clones; around nine tenths were seen once. This sample comprised peripheral blood, obtained from a patient treated with radiotherapy plus ipilimumab. These receptors came from a human donor with non-small cell lung cancer that progressed on radiotherapy plus ipilimumab.

This rearrangement joins TRBV2 to TRBJ1-3; D may be TRBD1 (5 bases). This CDR3 is built from 15 residues. V shed 8 bases and J shed 2 bases, with 16 bases lying between them. The germline V gene encodes CDR1 SNHLY and CDR2 FYNNEI. In DNA, the CDR3 is TGTGCCAGCTTAGGGGTAAAGGGACCTGGAAACACCATATATTTT. Translated: CASLGVKGPGNTIYF.

This chain links TRBV5-1 with TRBJ2-3; no firm D call. The CDR3 length is 13 residues. Trimming shortened V by 7 bases and J by 2 bases, and 11 bases separated the two germline ends. Germline loops: CDR1 SGHRS, CDR2 YFSETQ. The CDR3 sequence: CASEKAYTDTQYF. The CDR3 bases are TGCGCCAGCGAGAAGGCCTACACAGATACGCAGTATTTT. Full variable domain (outside the CDR3, taken from reference TRBV5-1 and TRBJ2-3): KAGVTQTPRYLIKTRGQQVTLSCSPISGHRSVSWYQQTPGQGLQFLFEYFSETQRNKGNFPGRFSGRQFSNSRSEMNVSTLELGDSALYLCASEKAYTDTQYFGPGTRLTVL.

The V gene is TRBV27, the J gene TRBJ2-7, with 10 nucleotides matching TRBD2. Germline V gene lookup returns CDR1 MNHEY and CDR2 SMNVEV (reference sequence). The J segment lost 1 base and the V segment lost 8 bases, leaving 8 bases of the junction unmatched. This CDR3 contains 15 residues. The DNA for the CDR3 is TGTGCCAGCGGCTTAGCGGGAGGTGGTTCCTACGAGCAGTACTTC. Its protein product is CASGLAGGGSYEQYF.

The chain couples TRBV11-2 to TRBJ2-3; 11 nucleotides align to TRBD2. Per germline, CDR1 SGHAT and CDR2 FQNNGV. The CDR3 loop spans 16 amino acids. Trimming at V came to 1 base and at J to 5 bases, leaving 5 bases not matched to a gene. The CDR3 DNA follows: TGTGCCAGCAGCTTAGTGGCTAGCGGGAGGAAAGATACGCAGTATTTT. The encoded protein is CASSLVASGRKDTQYF. The full variable domain, completed using reference TRBV11-2 and TRBJ2-3, is EAGVAQSPRYKIIEKRQSVAFWCNPISGHATLYWYQQILGQGPKLLIQFQNNGVVDDSQLPKDRFSAERLKGVDSTLKIQPAKLEDSAVYLCASSLVASGRKDTQYFGPGTRLTVL.

The chain couples TRBV7-3 to TRBJ2-7; tentative D call: TRBD2 (6 bases). The CDR3 is 15 residues long. V shed 6 bases and J shed 4 bases, with 19 bases lying between them. Germline V gene sequence: CDR1 SGHTA, CDR2 FQGTGA. The CDR3 loop is CASSHAGQKIYEQYV. The DNA of the CDR3 is TGTGCCAGCAGTCACGCGGGGCAGAAAATATACGAGCAGTACGTC.

The chain couples TRBV4-1 to TRBJ2-1, with TRBD2 matching over 9 bases. Germline CDR1 MGHRA, CDR2 YSYEKL. The CDR3 runs 16 residues. V lost 1 base, J lost 4 bases, and 5 bases stayed unmatched. CDR3: CASSQGLAGLYNEQFF. CDR3 nucleotide sequence: TGCGCCAGCAGCCAAGGTCTAGCGGGACTTTACAATGAGCAGTTCTTC.

The rearrangement uses TRBV27 and TRBJ1-2; D remains unclear. The CDR3 is 13 residues long. V gave up 5 bases and J gave up 1 base, with 8 bases separating them. Germline CDR1 and CDR2: MNHEY and SMNVEV (reference sequence). This CDR3 reads CASSPLSNYGYTF. DNA for the CDR3: TGTGCCAGCAGTCCTCTTAGTAACTATGGCTACACCTTC.

The chain employs TRBV15 and TRBJ2-5; TRBD2 matches 7 bases. The germline gives CDR1 LNHNV, CDR2 YYDKDF (reference sequence). Trimming cost V 0 bases and J 4 bases; bases outside gene matches: 8. This CDR3 has 16 amino acids. The CDR3 bases are TGTGCCACCAGCAGAGAACAGGCGGGAGTGGGAGAGACCCAGTACTTC. Amino acid sequence: CATSREQAGVGETQYF.

The chain employs TRBV5-1 and TRBJ1-4; D uncertain. The CDR3 runs to 11 residues. Germline CDR1 is SGHRS and CDR2 is YFSETQ. V lost 3 bases, J lost 8 bases, and 5 bases lay in between. CDR3 sequence: CASSYGEKLFF. CDR3 coding DNA: TGCGCCAGCAGCTATGGGGAAAAACTGTTTTTT.

CDR3 sequence: CASSDWAGAGTDTQYF. DNA of the CDR3: TGTGCCAGCAGTGATTGGGCGGGAGCGGGCACAGATACGCAGTATTTT. The chain joins TRBV2 to TRBJ2-3; TRBD2 matches at 7 bases. The CDR3 sequence is 16 residues long. Germline CDR1 reads SNHLY; CDR2 reads FYNNEI. After removal of 3 bases from V and 1 base from J, the junction contained 7 bases not matched to a gene.

This clone came up once. The rearrangement joins TRBV7-2 to TRBJ2-1; D not resolved. CDR3 length: 15 residues. The V end lost 1 base, the J end lost 8 bases, and 15 bases lay between the germline ends. In germline, CDR1 is SGHTA, CDR2 FQGNSA. Here the CDR3 reads CASSLDQRPQDEQFF. For the CDR3, the DNA is TGTGCCAGCAGCTTAGATCAGAGACCCCAGGATGAGCAGTTCTTC.

This chain joins TRBV6-5 and TRBJ1-4; tentative D call: TRBD1 (6 bases). CDR3 length: 14 residues. The germline V and J ends were trimmed by 0 bases and 6 bases, with 8 bases remaining between them. The germline V gene has CDR1 MNHEY and CDR2 SVGAGI. The CDR3 sequence: CASSYSGGHEKLFF. CDR3 DNA: TGTGCCAGCAGTTACTCAGGGGGTCATGAAAAACTGTTTTTT.

The CDR3 spells CASSYTDREGETQYF. CDR3 coding DNA: TGTGCCAGCAGTTACACGGACAGGGAGGGAGAGACCCAGTACTTC. J is TRBJ2-5 and V is TRBV6-7; a weak D match, TRBD1 (8 bases). TRBV6-7 belongs to the ORF category, with a function that is uncertain. V was pared by 2 bases and J by 4 bases, with 14 bases between. CDR3 length: 15 residues.

This chain joins TRBV11-2 and TRBJ1-2; no firm D call. The CDR3 has 14 amino acids. V gave up 5 bases and J gave up 4 bases, with 14 bases separating them. CDR1 is SGHAT and CDR2 is FQNNGV in the germline V gene. CDR3 in amino acids: CASSRQSGPYGYTF. In nucleotides, the CDR3 is TGTGCCAGCAGCCGTCAAAGTGGACCCTATGGCTACACCTTC.